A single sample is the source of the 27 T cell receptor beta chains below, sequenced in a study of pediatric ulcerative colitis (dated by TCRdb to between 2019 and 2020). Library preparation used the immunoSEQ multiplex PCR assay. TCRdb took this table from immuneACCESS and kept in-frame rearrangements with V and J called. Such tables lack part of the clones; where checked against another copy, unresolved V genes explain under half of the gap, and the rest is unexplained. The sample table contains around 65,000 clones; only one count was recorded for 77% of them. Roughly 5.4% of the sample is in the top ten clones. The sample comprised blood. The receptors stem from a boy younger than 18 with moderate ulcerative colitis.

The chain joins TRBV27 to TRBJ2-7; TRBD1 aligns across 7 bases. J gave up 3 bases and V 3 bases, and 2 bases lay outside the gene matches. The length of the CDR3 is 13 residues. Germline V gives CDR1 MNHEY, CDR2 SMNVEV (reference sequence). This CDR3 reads CASSFQGVYEQYF. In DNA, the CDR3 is TGTGCCAGCAGTTTTCAGGGGGTCTACGAGCAGTACTTC.

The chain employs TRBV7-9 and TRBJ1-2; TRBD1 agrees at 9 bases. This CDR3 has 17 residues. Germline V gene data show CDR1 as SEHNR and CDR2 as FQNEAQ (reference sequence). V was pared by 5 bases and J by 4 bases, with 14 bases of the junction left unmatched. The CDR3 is CASSPISTGGLLYGYTF. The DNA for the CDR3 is TGTGCCAGCAGCCCCATTTCGACAGGGGGTCTTCTCTATGGCTACACCTTC.

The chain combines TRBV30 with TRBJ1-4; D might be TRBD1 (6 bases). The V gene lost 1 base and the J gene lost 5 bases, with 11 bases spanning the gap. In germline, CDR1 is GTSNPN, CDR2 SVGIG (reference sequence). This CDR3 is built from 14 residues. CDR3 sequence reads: CAWSARTVNEKLFF. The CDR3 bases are TGTGCCTGGAGTGCCCGGACAGTGAATGAAAAACTGTTTTTT.

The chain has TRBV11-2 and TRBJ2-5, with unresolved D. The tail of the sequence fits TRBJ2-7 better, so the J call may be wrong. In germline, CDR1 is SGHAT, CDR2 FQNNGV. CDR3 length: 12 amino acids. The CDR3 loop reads CASSSGGHEQYF. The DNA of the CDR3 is TGTGCCAGCAGCTCGGGTGGGCACGAGCAGTACTTC.

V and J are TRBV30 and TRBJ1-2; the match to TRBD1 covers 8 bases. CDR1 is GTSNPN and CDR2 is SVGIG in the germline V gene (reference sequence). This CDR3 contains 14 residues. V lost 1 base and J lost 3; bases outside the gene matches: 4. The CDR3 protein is CAWSAGDRYYGYTF. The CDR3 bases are TGTGCCTGGAGTGCCGGGGACAGGTACTATGGCTACACCTTC. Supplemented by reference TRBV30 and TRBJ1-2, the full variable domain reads SQTIHQWPATLVQPVGSPLSLECTVEGTSNPNLYWYRQAAGRGLQLLFYSVGIGQISSEVPQNLSASRPQDRQFILSSKKLLLSDSGFYLCAWSAGDRYYGYTFGSGTRLTVV.

The CDR3 region has the DNA TGTGCCAGCACCCAGGGGGGTATCAATTCACCCCTCCACTTT. It yields the protein CASTQGGINSPLHF. The chain uses TRBV28 and TRBJ1-6; 7 nucleotides align to TRBD1. This CDR3 region has 14 residues. Trimming took 7 bases from V and 7 from J; bases not matched to a gene: 7. CDR1 and CDR2 from the germline V gene are MDHEN and SYDVKM.

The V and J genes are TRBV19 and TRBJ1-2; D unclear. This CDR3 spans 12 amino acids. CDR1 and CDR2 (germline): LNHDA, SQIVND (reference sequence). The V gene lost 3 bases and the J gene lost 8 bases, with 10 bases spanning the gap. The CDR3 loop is CASSIFRDGYTF. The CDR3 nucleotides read TGTGCCAGTAGTATTTTTCGTGACGGCTACACCTTC.

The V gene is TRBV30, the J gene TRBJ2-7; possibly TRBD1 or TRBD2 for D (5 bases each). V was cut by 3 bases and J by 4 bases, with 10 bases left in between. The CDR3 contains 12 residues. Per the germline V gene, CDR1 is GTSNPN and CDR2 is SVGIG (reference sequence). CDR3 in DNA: TGTGCCTGGAGCCGGGACGTTTACGAGCAGTACTTC. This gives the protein CAWSRDVYEQYF. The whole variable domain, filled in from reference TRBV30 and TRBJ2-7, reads SQTIHQWPATLVQPVGSPLSLECTVEGTSNPNLYWYRQAAGRGLQLLFYSVGIGQISSEVPQNLSASRPQDRQFILSSKKLLLSDSGFYLCAWSRDVYEQYFGPGTRLTVT.

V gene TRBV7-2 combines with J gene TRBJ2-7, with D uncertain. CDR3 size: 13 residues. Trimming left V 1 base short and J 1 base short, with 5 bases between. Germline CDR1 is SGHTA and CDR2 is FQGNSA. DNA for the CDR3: TGTGCCAGCAGCTTAGGATTTTCCTACGAGCAGTACTTC. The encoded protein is CASSLGFSYEQYF.

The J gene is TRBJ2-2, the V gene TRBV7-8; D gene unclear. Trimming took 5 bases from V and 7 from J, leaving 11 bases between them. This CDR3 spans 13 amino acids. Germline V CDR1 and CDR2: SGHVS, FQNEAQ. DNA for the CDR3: TGTGCCAGCAGCCTGGGAAGGAGCGGGGAGCTGTTTTTT. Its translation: CASSLGRSGELFF.

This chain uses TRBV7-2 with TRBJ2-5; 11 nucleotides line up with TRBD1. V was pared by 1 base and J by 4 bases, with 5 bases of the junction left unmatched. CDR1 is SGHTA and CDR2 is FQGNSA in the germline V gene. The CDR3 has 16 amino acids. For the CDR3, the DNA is TGTGCCAGCAGCTTAGGGACAGGGGGCGCGAGAGAGACCCAGTACTTC. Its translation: CASSLGTGGARETQYF.

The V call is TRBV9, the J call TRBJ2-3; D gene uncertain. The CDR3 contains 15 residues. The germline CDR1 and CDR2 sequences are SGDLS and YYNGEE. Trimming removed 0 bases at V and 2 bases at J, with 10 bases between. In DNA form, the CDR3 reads TGTGCCAGCAGCGTAGAAGGCAGGTACACAGATACGCAGTATTTT. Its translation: CASSVEGRYTDTQYF.

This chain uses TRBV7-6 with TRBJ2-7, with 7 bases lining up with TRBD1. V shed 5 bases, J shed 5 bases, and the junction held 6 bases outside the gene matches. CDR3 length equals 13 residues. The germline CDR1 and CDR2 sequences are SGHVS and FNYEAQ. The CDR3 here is CASSTNRGDEQYF. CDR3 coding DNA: TGTGCCAGCAGCACAAACAGGGGCGACGAGCAGTACTTC.

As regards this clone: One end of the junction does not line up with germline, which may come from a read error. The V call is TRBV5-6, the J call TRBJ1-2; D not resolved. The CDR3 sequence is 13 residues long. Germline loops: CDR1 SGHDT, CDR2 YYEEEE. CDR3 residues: CASSLFPGYGYTF. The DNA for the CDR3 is TGTGCCAGTAGCTTGTTCCCGGGGTATGGCTACACCTTC.

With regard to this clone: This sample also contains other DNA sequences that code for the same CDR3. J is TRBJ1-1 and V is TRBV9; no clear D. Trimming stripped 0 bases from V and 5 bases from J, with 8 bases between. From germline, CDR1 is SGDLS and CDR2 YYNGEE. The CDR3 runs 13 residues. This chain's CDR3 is CASSVATRTEAFF. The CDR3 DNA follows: TGTGCCAGCAGCGTAGCTACTCGGACTGAAGCTTTCTTT.

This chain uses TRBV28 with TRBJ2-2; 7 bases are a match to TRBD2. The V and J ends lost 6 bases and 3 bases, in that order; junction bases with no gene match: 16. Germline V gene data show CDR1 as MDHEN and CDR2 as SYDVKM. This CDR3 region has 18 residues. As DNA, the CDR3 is TGTGCCAGCAGGAACACTCTGGGCGGGGGTTACGACACCGGGGAGCTGTTTTTT. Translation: CASRNTLGGGYDTGELFF.

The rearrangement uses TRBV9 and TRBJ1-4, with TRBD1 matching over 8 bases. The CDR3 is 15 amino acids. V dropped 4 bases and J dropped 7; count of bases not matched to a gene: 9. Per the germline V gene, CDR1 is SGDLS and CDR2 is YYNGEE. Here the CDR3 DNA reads TGTGCCAGCAGCTTTTTGGACAGGGTGGGTGAAAAACTGTTTTTT. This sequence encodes CASSFLDRVGEKLFF.

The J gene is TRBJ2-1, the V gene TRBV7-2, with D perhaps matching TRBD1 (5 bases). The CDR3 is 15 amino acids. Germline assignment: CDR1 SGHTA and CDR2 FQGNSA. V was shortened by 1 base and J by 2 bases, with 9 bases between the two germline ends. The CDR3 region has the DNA TGTGCCAGCAGCTTAGATCAGGGTACCTACAATGAGCAGTTCTTC. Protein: CASSLDQGTYNEQFF. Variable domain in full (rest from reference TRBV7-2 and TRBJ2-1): GAGVSQSPSNKVTEKGKDVELRCDPISGHTALYWYRQSLGQGLEFLIYFQGNSAPDKSGLPSDRFSAERTGGSVSTLTIQRTQQEDSAVYLCASSLDQGTYNEQFFGPGTRLTVL.

The CDR3 nucleotides are TGTGCCAGCAGCAAAGCGCCGGGATCCAAGGGGTACGAGCAGTACTTC. The encoded protein is CASSKAPGSKGYEQYF. J is TRBJ2-7 and V is TRBV21-1. TRBV21-1 counts as a pseudogene. The CDR3 has 16 residues.

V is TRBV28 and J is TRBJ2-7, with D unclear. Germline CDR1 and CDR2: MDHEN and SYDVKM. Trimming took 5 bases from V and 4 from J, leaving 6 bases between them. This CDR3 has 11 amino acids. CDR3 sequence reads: CASSIRYEQYF. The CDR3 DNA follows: TGTGCCAGCAGTATCCGTTACGAGCAGTACTTC.

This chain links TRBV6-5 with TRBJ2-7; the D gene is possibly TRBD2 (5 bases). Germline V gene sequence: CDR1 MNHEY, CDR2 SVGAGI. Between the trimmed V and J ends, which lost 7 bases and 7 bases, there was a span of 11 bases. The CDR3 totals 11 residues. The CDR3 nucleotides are TGTGCCAGCAACTACGGCGGGGAGCAGTACTTC. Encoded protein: CASNYGGEQYF.

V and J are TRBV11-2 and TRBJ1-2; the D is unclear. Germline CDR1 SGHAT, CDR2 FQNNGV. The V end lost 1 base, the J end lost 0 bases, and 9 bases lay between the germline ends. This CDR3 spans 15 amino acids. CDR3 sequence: CASSLGASANYGYTF. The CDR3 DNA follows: TGTGCCAGCAGCTTAGGGGCGTCTGCTAACTATGGCTACACCTTC.

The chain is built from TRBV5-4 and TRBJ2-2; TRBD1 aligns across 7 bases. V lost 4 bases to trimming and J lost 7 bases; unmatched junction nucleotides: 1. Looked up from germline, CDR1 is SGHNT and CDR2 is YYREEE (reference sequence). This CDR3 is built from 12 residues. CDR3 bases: TGTGCCAGCAGCACAGGGGTCGGGGAGCTGTTTTTT. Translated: CASSTGVGELFF.

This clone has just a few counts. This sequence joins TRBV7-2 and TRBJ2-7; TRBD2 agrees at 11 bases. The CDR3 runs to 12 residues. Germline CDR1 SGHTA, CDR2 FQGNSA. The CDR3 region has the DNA TGTGCGACGGGACTAGCGGTATACGAGCAGTACTTC. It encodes CATGLAVYEQYF. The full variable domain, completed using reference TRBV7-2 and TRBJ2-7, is GAGVSQSPSNKVTEKGKDVELRCDPISGHTALYWYRQSLGQGLEFLIYFQGNSAPDKSGLPSDRFSAERTGGSVSTLTIQRTQQEDSAVYLCATGLAVYEQYFGPGTRLTVT.

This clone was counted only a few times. For the CDR3, the DNA is TGTGCCAGCACCTTAGGGGGTCGGGAGCAGTACTTC. Amino acid sequence: CASTLGGREQYF. The rearrangement uses TRBV28 and TRBJ2-7, with D perhaps TRBD1 (6 bases). The germline V gene has CDR1 MDHEN and CDR2 SYDVKM. This CDR3 region has 12 residues. Trimming took 7 bases from V and 7 from J, leaving 14 bases between them.

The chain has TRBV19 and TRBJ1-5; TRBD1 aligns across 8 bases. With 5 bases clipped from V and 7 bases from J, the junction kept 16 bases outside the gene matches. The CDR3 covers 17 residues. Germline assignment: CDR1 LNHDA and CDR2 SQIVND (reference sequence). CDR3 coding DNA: TGTGCCAGTAGTCCCACAGGGGGGGGGACCCTCCGGCAGCCCCAGCATTTT. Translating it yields CASSPTGGGTLRQPQHF.

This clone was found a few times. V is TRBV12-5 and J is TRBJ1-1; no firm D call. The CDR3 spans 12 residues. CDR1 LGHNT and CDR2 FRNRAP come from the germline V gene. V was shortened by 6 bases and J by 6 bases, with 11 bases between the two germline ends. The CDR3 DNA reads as TGTGCTAGTGGAACATCTATTGCTGAAGCTTTCTTT. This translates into CASGTSIAEAFF.